The clone carrying this TCR beta chain showed up just a few times. These data come from a study of T cells in Graves' hyperthyroidism and ophthalmopathy. CDR1 is SGHDN and CDR2 is FVKESK in the germline V gene. This CDR3 is built from 17 residues. The V end was cut by 0 bases, the J end by 3 bases, with 16 bases between. RNA transcripts were the template for amplifying TCR beta CDR3 regions. Carried out on the TCR CDR3, a first-round RT-PCR used the HTBI primer set. TCRdb redid the calling of the multiplex PCR reads with MiXCR, one entry per CDR3 protein. The sample shows about 410,000 distinct CDR3 sequences, roughly 14% of them seen only once.

Sequenced material: blood. The gene calls are TRBV14 and TRBJ2-3; either TRBD1 or TRBD2 may supply D (5 bases each). This TCR derives from a man aged 18 to 35 with Graves' ophthalmopathy. DNA for the CDR3: TGTGCCAGCAGCCAAGATATGGGTCGGGGCGTAACAGATACGCAGTATTTT. Its protein is CASSQDMGRGVTDTQYF.